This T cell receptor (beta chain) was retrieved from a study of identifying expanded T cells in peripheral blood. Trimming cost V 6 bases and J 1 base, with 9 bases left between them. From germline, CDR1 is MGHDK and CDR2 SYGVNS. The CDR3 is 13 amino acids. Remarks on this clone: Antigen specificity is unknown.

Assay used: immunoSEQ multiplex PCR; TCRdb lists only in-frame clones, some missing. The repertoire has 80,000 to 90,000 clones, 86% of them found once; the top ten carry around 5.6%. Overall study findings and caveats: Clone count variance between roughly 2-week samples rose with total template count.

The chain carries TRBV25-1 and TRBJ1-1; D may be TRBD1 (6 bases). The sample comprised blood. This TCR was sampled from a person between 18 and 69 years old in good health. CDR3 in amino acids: CASREGGNTEAFF. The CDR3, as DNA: TGTGCCAGCAGAGAGGGGGGGAACACTGAAGCTTTCTTT.